The 26 T cell receptor beta chains reported below all come from one sample, sequenced in a study of T-cell reconstitution after alpha-beta-depleted transplantation in children. During its preparation, the TCRbeta library received unique molecular identifiers. In TCRdb, the PCR reads were re-called with MiXCR into one record per CDR3 protein. The sample contains some 150,000 distinct CDR3 sequences, 8.8% of which appear only once. Sequences were derived from PBMCs, mostly from graft donor cells, sampled 180 days after TCRalphabeta/CD19-depleted stem cell transplant. All receptors derive from a female patient between 2 and 15 years old who had a stem cell transplant for congenital amegakaryocytic thrombocytopenia, so the T cells may come from the graft donor.

The chain is built from TRBV15 and TRBJ2-7; the match to TRBD1 covers 9 bases. This CDR3 contains 16 residues. V was pared by 1 base and J by 6 bases, with 10 bases of the junction left unmatched. From germline, CDR1 is LNHNV and CDR2 YYDKDF (reference sequence). The CDR3 bases are TGTGCCACCAGCAGAGGCGAAGGGACAGGGAGCTCCGAGCAGTACTTC. Amino acids: CATSRGEGTGSSEQYF. The complete variable domain, with remaining parts taken from reference TRBV15 and TRBJ2-7, reads DAMVIQNPRYQVTQFGKPVTLSCSQTLNHNVMYWYQQKSSQAPKLLFHYYDKDFNNEADTPDNFQSRRPNTSFCFLDIRSPGLGDTAMYLCATSRGEGTGSSEQYFGPGTRLTVT.

There are many counts of this clonotype. V and J are TRBV20-1 and TRBJ2-3; TRBD1 agrees at 7 bases. The CDR3 loop spans 12 amino acids. V lost 3 bases to trimming and J lost 4 bases; unmatched junction nucleotides: 1. Germline V gene lookup returns CDR1 DFQATT and CDR2 SNEGSKA (reference sequence). CDR3 sequence reads: CSARGQPDTQYF. CDR3 sequence (DNA): TGCAGTGCTAGGGGACAGCCAGATACGCAGTATTTT.

This clonotype was found many times. The chain uses TRBV7-2 and TRBJ2-5; D is uncertain. V dropped 7 bases and J dropped 0 bases, with 9 bases sitting between them. Germline V lookup: CDR1 SGHTA, CDR2 FQGNSA. The length of the CDR3 is 13 residues. This CDR3 is CASNLQYQETQYF. Written as DNA, the CDR3 is TGTGCCAGCAATTTGCAGTACCAAGAGACCCAGTACTTC.

There are many counts of this clonotype. The V gene is TRBV5-1, the J gene TRBJ2-7; D not certain. V was trimmed by 5 bases and J by 0 bases, leaving 9 bases between them. The CDR3 runs 13 residues. The V gene's germline CDR1 is SGHRS and CDR2 YFSETQ. This CDR3 reads CASRQASSYEQYF. CDR3 sequence (DNA): TGCGCCAGCAGGCAGGCCAGCTCCTACGAGCAGTACTTC.

This clonotype was counted between two and nine times. The chain uses TRBV6-6 and TRBJ1-1; D unclear. Trimming pared 3 bases from V and 3 bases from J, leaving 5 bases between. CDR3 size: 12 residues. Germline loops: CDR1 MNHNY, CDR2 SVGAGI (reference sequence). The CDR3 DNA sequence: TGTGCCAGCAGTTATCAGGACACTGAAGCTTTCTTT. This translates into CASSYQDTEAFF.

This clonotype was seen at least ten times. The V and J genes are TRBV7-9 and TRBJ2-1; 10 nucleotides agree with TRBD1. The V segment lost 5 bases and the J segment 8 bases; nucleotides outside the gene matches: 9. Germline lookup yields CDR1 SEHNR and CDR2 FQNEAQ (reference sequence). This CDR3 spans 15 amino acids. The CDR3 reads CASSPWTGGIDEQFF. CDR3 nucleotides: TGTGCCAGCAGCCCTTGGACAGGGGGAATTGATGAGCAGTTCTTC.

This clonotype showed up just a few times. The chain recombines TRBV7-9 with TRBJ2-7; possibly TRBD1 for D (6 bases). The CDR3 consists of 17 residues. V lost 3 bases and J 2 bases, leaving 20 bases between the germline ends. CDR1 is SEHNR and CDR2 is FQNEAQ in the germline V gene (reference sequence). The CDR3 reads CASSFGAWGRTPYEQYF. CDR3 sequence (DNA): TGTGCCAGCAGCTTTGGCGCGTGGGGGCGGACCCCCTACGAGCAGTACTTC.

This chain joins TRBV20-1 and TRBJ1-3; 8 nucleotides align to TRBD1. The CDR3 runs 15 residues. With 3 bases clipped from V and 3 bases from J, the junction kept 7 bases outside the gene matches. Looked up from germline, CDR1 is DFQATT and CDR2 is SNEGSKA (reference sequence). The DNA for the CDR3 is TGCAGTGCTAGTCGGACAGGGTTTTTTGGAAACACCATATATTTT. Its translation is CSASRTGFFGNTIYF.

This clonotype was seen repeatedly, ten times or more. The chain combines TRBV5-1 with TRBJ1-4; D may be TRBD1 (6 bases). The V end lost 0 bases, the J end lost 5 bases, and 14 bases lay between the germline ends. This CDR3 is built from 16 residues. Germline V gives CDR1 SGHRS, CDR2 YFSETQ. CDR3 in DNA: TGCGCCAGCAGCTTGGCGCGCAGGGGTATCAATGAAAAACTGTTTTTT. Translation gives CASSLARRGINEKLFF. The full variable domain, in which reference TRBV5-1 and TRBJ1-4 provide the parts outside the CDR3, is KAGVTQTPRYLIKTRGQQVTLSCSPISGHRSVSWYQQTPGQGLQFLFEYFSETQRNKGNFPGRFSGRQFSNSRSEMNVSTLELGDSALYLCASSLARRGINEKLFFGSGTQLSVL.

In this sample, this clonotype turned up many times. The rearrangement links TRBV29-1 to TRBJ2-2; no clear D. CDR1 and CDR2 from the germline V gene are SQVTM and ANQGSEA. V gave up 1 base and J gave up 4 bases, with 7 bases separating them. The CDR3 totals 13 residues. The CDR3 is CSVEGQPTGELFF. As DNA, the CDR3 is TGCAGCGTTGAAGGTCAACCCACCGGGGAGCTGTTTTTT.

This clonotype was found many times. The CDR3 DNA sequence: TGCGCCAGCAGCCTAGGGACCTCTTCTTCCCACGAGCAGTACTTC. The encoded protein is CASSLGTSSSHEQYF. The gene calls are TRBV5-1 and TRBJ2-7, with D possibly being TRBD1 or TRBD2 (5 bases each). With 4 bases removed from V and 5 bases from J, the gap between germline ends came to 19 bases. The CDR3 is 15 residues long. Germline V gene data show CDR1 as SGHRS and CDR2 as YFSETQ.

This sequence joins TRBV9 and TRBJ2-2; 16 bases map to TRBD2. Germline assignment: CDR1 SGDLS and CDR2 YYNGEE. CDR3 length: 18 residues. J gave up 7 bases and V 3 bases, and 9 bases lay outside the gene matches. CDR3 amino acids: CASSEGTSGGVIGGELFF. The CDR3 DNA follows: TGTGCCAGCAGCGAGGGGACTAGCGGGGGGGTGATCGGCGGGGAGCTGTTTTTT.

This clonotype was seen at least ten times. The chain recombines TRBV20-1 with TRBJ2-5; D possibly corresponds to TRBD1 (6 bases). The germline V and J ends were trimmed by 0 bases and 4 bases, with 18 bases remaining between them. Germline CDR1 is DFQATT and CDR2 is SNEGSKA (reference sequence). The CDR3 extends over 16 amino acids. In DNA form, the CDR3 reads TGCAGTGCTAGAGAAGGGACAATCGGAGGCGGAGAGACCCAGTACTTC. Its translation: CSAREGTIGGGETQYF.

This clonotype was observed a handful of times. The chain has TRBV25-1 and TRBJ2-7; D is perhaps TRBD2 (5 bases). Germline V gene data show CDR1 as MGHDK and CDR2 as SYGVNS. V lost 0 bases, J lost 3 bases, and 6 bases lay in between. There are 13 residues in the CDR3. The CDR3 DNA follows: TGTGCCAGCAGTGAATACGGAGGCTACGAGCAGTACTTC. It encodes CASSEYGGYEQYF.

This clonotype was observed many times. This chain uses TRBV5-1 with TRBJ2-3; D is ambiguous. Trimming shortened V by 4 bases and J by 1 base, and 10 bases separated the two germline ends. CDR3 length: 14 amino acids. Germline loops: CDR1 SGHRS, CDR2 YFSETQ. The chain's CDR3 is CASSKISGTDTQYF. The CDR3 nucleotides read TGCGCCAGCAGCAAAATCTCAGGCACAGATACGCAGTATTTT.

On this clonotype: The junction does not match germline at one end; this may be a read error. The chain is built from TRBV20-1 and TRBJ1-2, with a possible D match to TRBD1 (5 bases). Germline V lookup: CDR1 DFQATT, CDR2 SNEGSKA (reference sequence). The CDR3 totals 14 residues. CDR3 DNA sequence: TGCAGTGCTAGAGGCGACCCAGGGTGGGTTGGCGACACCTTC. This encodes CSARGDPGWVGDTF.

This clonotype was detected a few times. The gene calls are TRBV20-1 and TRBJ2-3; no definite D call. In germline, CDR1 is DFQATT, CDR2 SNEGSKA (reference sequence). The CDR3 runs to 13 residues. Between the trimmed V and J ends, which lost 3 bases and 3 bases, there was a span of 10 bases. This chain's CDR3 is CSARKVKTDTQYF. The CDR3 DNA sequence: TGCAGTGCTAGGAAAGTCAAGACAGATACGCAGTATTTT.

The CDR3 protein is CASSYLGNRGELFF. CDR3 coding DNA: TGTGCCAGCAGTTACTTGGGGAACAGGGGGGAACTGTTTTTT. The chain combines TRBV6-5 with TRBJ1-4, with 8 bases fitting TRBD1. Germline CDR1 MNHEY, CDR2 SVGAGI. V shed 1 base and J 12 bases; nucleotides not matched to a gene: 7. This CDR3 is built from 14 residues.

This clonotype has a count of ten or more. V usage is TRBV10-3 and J usage is TRBJ1-2, with a weak D call TRBD1 (5 bases). Per the germline V gene, CDR1 is ENHRY and CDR2 is SYGVKD. This CDR3 region has 14 residues. Trimming pared 6 bases from V and 2 bases from J, leaving 13 bases between. CDR3 loop: CAISQTVGNYGYTF. DNA of the CDR3: TGTGCCATCAGCCAGACAGTCGGAAACTATGGCTACACCTTC.

This clonotype was counted a few times. The V call is TRBV29-1, the J call TRBJ2-7; a possible D gene is TRBD2 (5 bases). CDR3 length: 11 residues. Trimming left V 6 bases short and J 1 base short, with 7 bases between. The germline CDR1 and CDR2 sequences are SQVTM and ANQGSEA. The CDR3 loop is CSVEDSYEQYF. CDR3 nucleotide sequence: TGCAGCGTGGAGGATTCCTACGAGCAGTACTTC.

This clonotype was seen at least ten times. The chain employs TRBV10-3 and TRBJ2-1, with 11 bases fitting TRBD2. The V and J ends lost 2 bases and 4 bases, in that order; junction bases with no gene match: 10. Germline-derived CDR1 and CDR2 are ENHRY and SYGVKD. The CDR3 runs 18 residues. CDR3 coding DNA: TGTGCCATCAGTGAGCCGAAGAGTCCTAGCGGGAGGTACAATGAGCAGTTCTTC. Translated: CAISEPKSPSGRYNEQFF.

This clonotype was observed at least ten times. As DNA, the CDR3 is TGTGCCAGCAGCCGAACCGAATACTACGAGCAGTACTTC. It yields the protein CASSRTEYYEQYF. The chain is built from TRBV12-3 or TRBV12-4 and TRBJ2-7, with no clear D. Trimming took off 6 bases at V and 3 bases at J, with 12 bases between the two ends. The CDR3 is 13 residues long.

J is TRBJ2-5 and V is TRBV12-3 or TRBV12-4; no definite D call. V was shortened by 3 bases and J by 1 base, with 9 bases between the two germline ends. The CDR3 has 14 residues. CDR3 residues: CASSFLVSQETQYF. The CDR3 DNA reads as TGTGCCAGCAGTTTTTTGGTATCCCAAGAGACCCAGTACTTC.

This clonotype has a handful of counts. The genes are TRBV29-1 and TRBJ1-3; no clear D gene. Germline V gene data show CDR1 as SQVTM and CDR2 as ANQGSEA. This CDR3 has 14 amino acids. V lost 7 bases and J lost 0, with 13 bases in between. CDR3 bases: TGCAGCGCCGTCCCCGGTGCCTCTGGAAACACCATATATTTT. Translating it yields CSAVPGASGNTIYF.

This clonotype was counted ten times or more. The chain combines TRBV29-1 with TRBJ2-2; maybe TRBD1 (6 bases). Trimming pared 1 base from V and 5 bases from J, leaving 11 bases between. Per germline, CDR1 SQVTM and CDR2 ANQGSEA. This CDR3 is built from 14 residues. As DNA, the CDR3 is TGCAGCGTTGAAGGGCAGGGGCTGACCGGGGAGCTGTTTTTT. Encoded protein: CSVEGQGLTGELFF.

This clonotype was observed many times. The rearrangement joins TRBV10-1 to TRBJ2-7; D is perhaps TRBD2 (6 bases). V shed 0 bases and J shed 10 bases, with 16 bases lying between them. The CDR3 has 14 amino acids. In germline, CDR1 is WNHNN, CDR2 SYGVQD (reference sequence). CDR3 amino acids: CASSESSGREEQYF. The CDR3, as DNA: TGCGCCAGCAGTGAGTCCTCAGGCAGGGAGGAACAGTACTTC.